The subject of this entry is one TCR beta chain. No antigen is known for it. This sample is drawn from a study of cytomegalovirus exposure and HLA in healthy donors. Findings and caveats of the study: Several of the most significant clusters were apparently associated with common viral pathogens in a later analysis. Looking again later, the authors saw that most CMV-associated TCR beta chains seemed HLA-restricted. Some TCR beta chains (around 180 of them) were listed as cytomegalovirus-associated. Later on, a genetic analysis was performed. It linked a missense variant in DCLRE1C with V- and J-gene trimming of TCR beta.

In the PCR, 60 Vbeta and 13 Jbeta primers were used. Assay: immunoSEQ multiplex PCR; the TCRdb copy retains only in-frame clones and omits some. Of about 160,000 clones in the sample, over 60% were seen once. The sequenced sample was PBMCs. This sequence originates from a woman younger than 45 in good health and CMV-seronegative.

The CDR3: CAGNLAGGGSQYF. CDR3 in DNA: TGTGCCGGGAATCTAGCGGGGGGAGGTTCCCAGTACTTC. The rearrangement joins TRBV30 to TRBJ2-5, with 11 nucleotides matching TRBD2. The CDR3 sequence is 13 residues long. V shed 8 bases and J 9 bases; nucleotides not matched to a gene: 11. Germline V gene lookup returns CDR1 GTSNPN and CDR2 SVGIG (reference sequence).